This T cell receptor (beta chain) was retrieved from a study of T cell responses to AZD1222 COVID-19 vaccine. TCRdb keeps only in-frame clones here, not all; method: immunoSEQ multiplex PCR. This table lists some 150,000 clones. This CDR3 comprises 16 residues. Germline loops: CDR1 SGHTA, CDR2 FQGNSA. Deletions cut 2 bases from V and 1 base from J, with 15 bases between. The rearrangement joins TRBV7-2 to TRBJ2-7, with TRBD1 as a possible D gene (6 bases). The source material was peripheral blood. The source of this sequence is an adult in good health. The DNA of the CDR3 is TGTGCCAGCAGCTTATACTGGGACACCCGTTCCTACGAGCAGTACTTC. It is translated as CASSLYWDTRSYEQYF.